This T cell receptor beta chain was sequenced for a study of blood T cell repertoires in COVID-19. Turning to the study itself: There were acute and convalescent COVID-19 samples, and they came from the United States, Italy and Spain. The cDNA or gDNA used as material had been derived from T cells, B-cell-depleted T cells, or PBMCs.

Authors' processing steps: Nucleated cell counts were estimated from reference gene primer amplification. Assay used: immunoSEQ multiplex PCR; TCRdb lists only in-frame clones, some missing. The DNA was the basis for D and trimming; V, J and clone size are from that table. The data show 200,000 to 300,000 clones, with over 70% seen just once and less than 10% held by the top ten. CDR1 SGHRS and CDR2 YFSETQ come from the germline V gene. The CDR3 length is 17 residues. V trimming: 5 bases; J trimming: 4 bases; junction bases outside the gene matches: 7. The TCR was taken from a human donor in a cohort sampled during active COVID-19. Material: peripheral blood. This rearrangement joins TRBV5-1 to TRBJ2-6; 12 nucleotides match TRBD1. In nucleotides, the CDR3 is TGCGCCAGCAGTTTCGGGACAGGGGGCGTCGGGGCCAACGTCCTGACTTTC. Its translation: CASSFGTGGVGANVLTF.